This T cell receptor beta chain was recorded in a study of blood T cell repertoires in COVID-19. The germline CDR1 and CDR2 sequences are LGHDT and YNNKEL (reference sequence). The CDR3 sequence is 14 residues long. V was trimmed by 6 bases and J by 0 bases, leaving 8 bases between them. The table came from immunoSEQ multiplex PCR; TCRdb's copy has only in-frame clones and leaves some out. Of about 140,000 clones in the sample, roughly four fifths were seen once. The sequence derives from a woman over 75 in a cohort sampled during active or convalescent COVID-19. Input material: peripheral blood. This chain uses TRBV3-1 (or the pseudogene TRBV3-2) with TRBJ2-2; D possibly corresponds to TRBD1 (5 bases). The CDR3 here is CASSPTANTGELFF. For the CDR3, the DNA is TGTGCCAGCAGTCCGACAGCGAACACCGGGGAGCTGTTTTTT.